The rows below give T cell receptor beta chains drawn from one sample of a study of chemoradiotherapy in HPV16-positive cancers. Assay used: immunoSEQ multiplex PCR; TCRdb lists only in-frame clones, some missing. The table shows around 30,000 clones, with 80% to 90% occurring only once. Material: blood, obtained from a patient who underwent chemoradiotherapy. The receptors were gathered from a human donor with HPV-associated anogenital cancer. Both conserved end residues are part of each CDR3. The D gene is left open where the match is weak. A clone size is listed for some rows: how often the clone was seen (once, few, many), or a class if it is expanded.

>-|-|12|TRBJ2-1|TRBV5-1
TGCGCCAGCGAGATACAGGGTGGTGAGCAGTTCTTC
CASEIQGGEQFF
>-|TRBD2|16|TRBJ2-1|TRBV18
TGTGCCAGCTCCGGCCTACCAGCGGGATTTTACAATGAGCAGTTCTTC
CASSGLPAGFYNEQFF
>once|-|16|TRBJ1-6|TRBV5-8
TGTGCCAGCAGCCCAACAGGGAGCTCCTATAATTCACCCCTCCACTTT
CASSPTGSSYNSPLHF
>-|TRBD2|15|TRBJ2-1|TRBV25-1
TGTGCCAGCAGTTCCCGGACTAGCGGGAGCAATGAGCAGTTCTTC
CASSSRTSGSNEQFF
>-|TRBD2|15|TRBJ2-7|TRBV6-5
TGTGCCAGCTCCGCTCGACCCGAGGCGGGAGGCGAGCAGTACTTC
CASSARPEAGGEQYF
>-|-|16|TRBJ1-4|TRBV21-1
-
CASSRGVGQGNEKLFF
>-|-|14|TRBJ2-1|TRBV7-9
TGTGCCAGCAGCTTAGATGGGGGATTGTATGAGCAGTTCTTC
CASSLDGGLYEQFF
>-|-|15|TRBJ2-7|TRBV4-3
TGCGCCAGCAGCCAAGATCCGGGATCCTTCAACGAGCAGTACTTC
CASSQDPGSFNEQYF
>-|-|14|TRBJ2-7|TRBV7-2
TGTGCCAGCAGCTTAAGACGTCTTCCCTACGAGCAGTACTTC
CASSLRRLPYEQYF
>-|-|12|TRBJ1-1|TRBV9
TGTGCCAGCAGCGCCCAGGGAGGTGAAGCTTTCTTT
CASSAQGGEAFF
>once|-|17|TRBJ1-2|TRBV18
TGTGCCAGCTCATTCCAACTCGACAAGGGACTTTACTATGGCTACACCTTC
CASSFQLDKGLYYGYTF
>once|-|13|TRBJ2-1|TRBV19
TGTGCCAGTAGTATAGGAGAGAGCGGTGAGCAGTTCTTC
CASSIGESGEQFF
>once|-|12|TRBJ1-2|TRBV7-2
TGTGCCAGCAGCTTGGTCATATACCCCCCCACCTTC
CASSLVIYPPTF
>-|TRBD1|15|TRBJ1-2|TRBV6-1
TGTGCCAGCAGTGCCCTCGGACAGGATCCTTATGGCTACACCTTC
CASSALGQDPYGYTF
>-|-|15|TRBJ2-5|TRBV7-6
TGTGCCAGCAGCCCCAGGCCAAGCGACCAAGAGACCCAGTACTTC
CASSPRPSDQETQYF
>-|TRBD1|14|TRBJ2-3|TRBV7-2
TGTGCCAGCAGCATAGGACAGGGGGCAGATACGCAGTATTTT
CASSIGQGADTQYF
>few|-|14|TRBJ2-3|TRBV5-6
TGTGCCAGCAGCTTGGGAGGGGGCACAGATACGCAGTATTTT
CASSLGGGTDTQYF
>-|-|15|TRBJ2-7|TRBV19
TGTGCCAGTAGTATGGGTACAGCAAGCTCCTACGAGCAGTACTTC
CASSMGTASSYEQYF
>-|-|14|TRBJ2-7|TRBV19
TGTGCCAGTAGTATAACAGGGAACCCCTACGAGCAGTACTTC
CASSITGNPYEQYF
>few|TRBD1|16|TRBJ2-5|TRBV4-1
TGCGCCAGCAGCCAAGAAGACGGGACGGGGACAGGGACCCAGTACTTC
CASSQEDGTGTGTQYF
>-|TRBD2|17|TRBJ2-2|TRBV7-6
TGTGCCAGCAGCTTGGTCAACCAGCGGGAGGGCCTCGGGGAGCTGTTTTTT
CASSLVNQREGLGELFF
>-|-|15|TRBJ2-2|TRBV6-1
TGTGCCAGCAGTGTAAAGGGCTCGAACACCGGGGAGCTGTTTTTT
CASSVKGSNTGELFF
>-|TRBD1|14|TRBJ2-2|TRBV6-5
TGTGCCAGCAGTTACTTACAGGGGACCGGGGAGCTGTTTTTT
CASSYLQGTGELFF
>-|-|18|TRBJ1-2|TRBV27
TGTGCCAGCAGACAACAGGCCCTCTCGCGACAGTACCTTTATGGCTACACCTTC
CASRQQALSRQYLYGYTF
>-|TRBD2|15|TRBJ2-3|TRBV10-1
TGCGCCAGTAGTCCAGCGGGGATTCGCACAGATACGCAGTATTTT
CASSPAGIRTDTQYF
>-|-|14|TRBJ2-7|TRBV6-1
TGTGCCAGCACCAATCAAGGGACCTTTTACGAGCAGTACTTC
CASTNQGTFYEQYF
>-|-|14|TRBJ1-6|TRBV7-9
TGTGCCAGCAGCCCTGGGACGGAAGATTCACCCCTCCACTTT
CASSPGTEDSPLHF
>few|TRBD1|14|TRBJ1-2|TRBV6-5
TGTGCCAGCAGTCACCCGGGACAGGGGTATGGCTACACCTTC
CASSHPGQGYGYTF
>-|TRBD2|19|TRBJ2-1|TRBV2
TGTGCCAGCAGTGAAGCAGCGAGCGGGGGGGTTAGCTCCTACAATGAGCAGTTCTTC
CASSEAASGGVSSYNEQFF
>-|TRBD1|17|TRBJ2-1|TRBV4-2
TGTGCCAGCAGCCAAGATCTGGACAGGGCAGGGCGGAATGAGCAGTTCTTC
CASSQDLDRAGRNEQFF
>-|-|12|TRBJ2-5|TRBV7-7
TGTGCTAGCAGCTTTAAGGGGGAGACCCAGTACTTC
CASSFKGETQYF
>-|-|12|TRBJ1-2|TRBV19
TGTGCCAGTGACCCGGGAGGAGGTGGCTACACCTTC
CASDPGGGGYTF
>-|TRBD1|15|TRBJ2-1|TRBV11-1
TGTGCCAGCAGCTCCCGGGACAGGACTTACAATGAGCAGTTCTTC
CASSSRDRTYNEQFF
>-|-|11|TRBJ1-1|TRBV30
TGTGCCGGGGGGACGAACACTGAAGCTTTCTTT
CAGGTNTEAFF
>-|-|15|TRBJ1-2|TRBV5-1
TGCGCCAGCAGCTTGGACAGTCGGAGTACCTATGGCTACACCTTC
CASSLDSRSTYGYTF
>-|-|13|TRBJ2-7|TRBV30
TGTGCCTGGAGTGTACACGTCTACTACGAGCAGTACTTC
CAWSVHVYYEQYF
>-|-|15|TRBJ2-1|TRBV11-3
TGTGCCAGCAGCTTCCTCGGGACTGGAATCAATGAGCAGTTCTTC
CASSFLGTGINEQFF
>once|-|15|TRBJ2-7|TRBV5-6
TGTGCCAGCAGCCTGGCGGGGCATAGCTCCTACGAGCAGTACTTC
CASSLAGHSSYEQYF
>-|-|16|TRBJ1-2|TRBV4-2
TGTGCCAGCAGCCAAGATAATATCCGGGGGCAATATGGCTACACCTTC
CASSQDNIRGQYGYTF
>-|-|16|TRBJ1-6|TRBV30
TGTGCCTGGAGTAACCCCACCAGTCCCAATAATTCACCCCTCCACTTT
CAWSNPTSPNNSPLHF
>-|TRBD1|15|TRBJ2-7|TRBV4-1
TGCGCCAGCAGCCAGAGGACAGGGGGCTCTGACGAGCAGTACTTC
CASSQRTGGSDEQYF
>-|-|14|TRBJ1-1|TRBV7-9
TGTGCCAGCAGCCCGGCGACGGGGCTGGCTGAAGCTTTCTTT
CASSPATGLAEAFF
>-|-|15|TRBJ1-4|TRBV15
TGTGCCACCAGCAGAGATGGCGGCAGAGATGAAAAACTGTTTTTT
CATSRDGGRDEKLFF
>-|TRBD2|16|TRBJ2-5|TRBV7-2
TGTGCCAGCAGTAGAGGACTAGCGGGGGTCCAAGAGACCCAGTACTTC
CASSRGLAGVQETQYF
>-|TRBD2|16|TRBJ2-3|TRBV19
TGTGCCAGTAGTAGTCCGACTAGCGGGAGGGGGGATACGCAGTATTTT
CASSSPTSGRGDTQYF